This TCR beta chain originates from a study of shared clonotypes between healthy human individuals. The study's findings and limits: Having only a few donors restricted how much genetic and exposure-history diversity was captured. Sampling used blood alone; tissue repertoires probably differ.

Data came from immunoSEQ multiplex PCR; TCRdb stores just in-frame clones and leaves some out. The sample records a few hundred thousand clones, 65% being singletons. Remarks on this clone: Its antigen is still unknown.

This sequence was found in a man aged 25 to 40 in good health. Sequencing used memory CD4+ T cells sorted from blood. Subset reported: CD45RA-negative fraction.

DNA for the CDR3: TGTGCCAGCTCACCAGACCCCGGACAGGGCTACAATGAGCAGTTCTTC. Its protein product is CASSPDPGQGYNEQFF. The chain uses TRBV18 and TRBJ2-1; the match to TRBD1 covers 8 bases. The junction had 6 bases not matched to a gene; V was cut back by 2 bases and J by 3 bases. The germline V gene encodes CDR1 KGHSH and CDR2 LQKENI. This CDR3 region has 16 residues.